This entry concerns a single T cell receptor beta chain. Germline values: CDR1 LGHNA, CDR2 YSLEER. Trimming pared 0 bases from V and 7 bases from J, leaving 19 bases between. This CDR3 is 17 amino acids long. This sample was taken from a study of shared clonotypes between healthy human individuals. Data came from immunoSEQ multiplex PCR; TCRdb stores just in-frame clones and leaves some out. The data contain a few million clones, roughly 95% of them singletons. The material sequenced was naive CD4+ T cells sorted from blood. Subset defined: CD45RA+ positively selected. The TCR sequence derives from a man aged 18-30 years in good health. The chain couples TRBV4-3 to TRBJ2-1; D possibly uses TRBD1 or TRBD2 (5 bases each). The CDR3 nucleotides read TGCGCCAGCAGCCAAGATGTAGGGACCGTCCTGCGGAATGAGCAGTTCTTC. Translated: CASSQDVGTVLRNEQFF.